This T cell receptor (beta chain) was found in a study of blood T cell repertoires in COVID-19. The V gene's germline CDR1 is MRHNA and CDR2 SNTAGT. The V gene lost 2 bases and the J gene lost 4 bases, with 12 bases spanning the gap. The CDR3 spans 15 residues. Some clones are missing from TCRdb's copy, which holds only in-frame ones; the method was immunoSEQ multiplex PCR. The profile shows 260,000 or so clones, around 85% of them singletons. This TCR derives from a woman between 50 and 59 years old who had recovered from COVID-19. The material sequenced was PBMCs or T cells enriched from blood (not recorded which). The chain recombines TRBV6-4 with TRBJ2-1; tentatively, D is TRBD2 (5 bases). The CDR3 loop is CASSDHPGTYNEQFF. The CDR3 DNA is TGTGCCAGCAGTGACCATCCGGGAACTTACAATGAGCAGTTCTTC.